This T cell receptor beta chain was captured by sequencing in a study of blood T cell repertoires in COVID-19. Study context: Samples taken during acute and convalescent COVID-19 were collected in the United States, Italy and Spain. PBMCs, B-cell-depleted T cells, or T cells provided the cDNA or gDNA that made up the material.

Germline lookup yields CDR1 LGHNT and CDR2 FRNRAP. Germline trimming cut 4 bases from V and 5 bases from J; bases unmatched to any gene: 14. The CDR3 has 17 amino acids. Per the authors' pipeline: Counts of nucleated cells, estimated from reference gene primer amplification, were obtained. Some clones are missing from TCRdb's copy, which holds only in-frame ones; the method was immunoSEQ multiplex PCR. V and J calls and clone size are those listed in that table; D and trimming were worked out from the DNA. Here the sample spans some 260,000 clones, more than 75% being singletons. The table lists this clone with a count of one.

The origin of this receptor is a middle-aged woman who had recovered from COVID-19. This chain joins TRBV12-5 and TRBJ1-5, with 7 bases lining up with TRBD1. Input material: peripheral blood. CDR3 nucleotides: TGTGCTAGTGGTTCCCTACCGACAGGGCCCAATGATCAGCCCCAGCATTTT. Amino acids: CASGSLPTGPNDQPQHF.